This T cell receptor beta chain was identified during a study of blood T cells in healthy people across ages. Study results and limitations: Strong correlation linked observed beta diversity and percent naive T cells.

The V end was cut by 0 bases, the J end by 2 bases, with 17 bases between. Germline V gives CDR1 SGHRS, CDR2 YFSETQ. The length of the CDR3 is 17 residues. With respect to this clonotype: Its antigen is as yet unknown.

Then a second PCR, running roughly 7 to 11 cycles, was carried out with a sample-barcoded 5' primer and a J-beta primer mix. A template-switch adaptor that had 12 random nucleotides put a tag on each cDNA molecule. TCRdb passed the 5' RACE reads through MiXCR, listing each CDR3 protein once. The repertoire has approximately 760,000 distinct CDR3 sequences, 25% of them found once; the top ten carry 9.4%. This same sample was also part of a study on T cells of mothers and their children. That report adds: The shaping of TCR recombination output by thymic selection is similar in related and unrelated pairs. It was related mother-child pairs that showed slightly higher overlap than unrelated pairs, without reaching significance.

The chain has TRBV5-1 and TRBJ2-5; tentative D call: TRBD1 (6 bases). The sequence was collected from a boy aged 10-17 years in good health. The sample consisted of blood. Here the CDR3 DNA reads TGCGCCAGCAGCTTGGCCGGAGTGCCGGACAGACAAGAGACCCAGTACTTC. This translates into CASSLAGVPDRQETQYF.